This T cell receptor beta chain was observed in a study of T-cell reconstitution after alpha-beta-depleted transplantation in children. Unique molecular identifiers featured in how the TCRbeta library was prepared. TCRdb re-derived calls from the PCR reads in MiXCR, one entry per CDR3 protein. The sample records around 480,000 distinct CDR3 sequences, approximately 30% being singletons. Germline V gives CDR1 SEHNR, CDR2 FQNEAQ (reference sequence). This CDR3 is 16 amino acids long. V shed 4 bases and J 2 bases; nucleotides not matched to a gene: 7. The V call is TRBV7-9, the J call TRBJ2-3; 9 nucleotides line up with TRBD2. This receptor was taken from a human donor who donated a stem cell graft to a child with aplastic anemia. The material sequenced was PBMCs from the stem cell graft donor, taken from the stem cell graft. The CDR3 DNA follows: TGTGCCAGCAGCTCCCGACTAGCGGTTATCACAGATACGCAGTATTTT. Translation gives CASSSRLAVITDTQYF.